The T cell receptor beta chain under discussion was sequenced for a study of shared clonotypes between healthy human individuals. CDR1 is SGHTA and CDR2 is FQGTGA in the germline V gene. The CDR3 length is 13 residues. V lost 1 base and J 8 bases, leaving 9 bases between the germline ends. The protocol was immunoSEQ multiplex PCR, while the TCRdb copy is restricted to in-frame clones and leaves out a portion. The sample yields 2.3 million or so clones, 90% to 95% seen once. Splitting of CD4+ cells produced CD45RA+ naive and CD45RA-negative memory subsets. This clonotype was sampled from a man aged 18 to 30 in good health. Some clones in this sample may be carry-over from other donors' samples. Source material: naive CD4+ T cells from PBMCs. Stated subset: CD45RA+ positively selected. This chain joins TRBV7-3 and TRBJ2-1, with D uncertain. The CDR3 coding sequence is TGTGCCAGCAGCTTAAGGGCAAACCATGAGCAGTTCTTC. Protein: CASSLRANHEQFF. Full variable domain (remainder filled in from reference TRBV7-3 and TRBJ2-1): GAGVSQTPSNKVTEKGKYVELRCDPISGHTALYWYRQSLGQGPEFLIYFQGTGAADDSGLPNDRFFAVRPEGSVSTLKIQRTERGDSAVYLCASSLRANHEQFFGPGTRLTVL.